A selection of T cell receptor beta chains follows, all from one sample in a study of blood T cell repertoires in COVID-19. Measured with immunoSEQ multiplex PCR; TCRdb has only the in-frame clones, and not every one. The data contain about 160,000 clones, around 78% of them singletons. The specimen sequenced was PBMCs or T cells enriched from blood (not recorded which). These receptors were collected from a woman in her forties or fifties who had recovered from COVID-19. The CDR3 runs from the conserved cysteine through the conserved F or W. D genes are given only for firm matches. Expanded clones are given a class, and other clones once, few, many or no size at all.

CDR3 length,V gene,D gene,clone size,J gene,CDR3 protein,CDR3 DNA
13,TRBV30,.,.,TRBJ1-2,CAWSESGTYGYTF,TGTGCCTGGAGTGAATCGGGGACATATGGCTACACCTTC
18,TRBV28,.,.,TRBJ1-5,CASSLFPPAGTSNQPQHF,TGTGCCAGCAGTTTGTTCCCTCCGGCAGGAACTAGCAATCAGCCCCAGCATTTT
13,TRBV6-1,.,few,TRBJ1-5,CASSDDWWRPWHF,TGTGCCAGCAGTGATGATTGGTGGCGGCCATGGCATTTT
13,TRBV11-2,.,.,TRBJ1-2,CASSLGAGYGYTF,TGTGCCAGCAGCTTAGGAGCAGGCTATGGCTACACCTTC
19,TRBV28,TRBD1,.,TRBJ2-1,CASSSQGQVFVSSYNEQFF,TGTGCCAGCAGTTCACAGGGGCAGGTATTCGTCAGCTCCTACAATGAGCAGTTCTTC
15,TRBV28,TRBD1,.,TRBJ1-2,CASRLGQGVYHGYTF,TGTGCCAGCCGACTCGGGCAGGGGGTCTATCATGGCTACACCTTC
15,TRBV6-5,.,.,TRBJ1-6,CASSYSTGPYSPLHF,TGTGCCAGCAGTTACTCGACAGGCCCATATTCACCCCTCCACTTT
15,TRBV2,TRBD1,.,TRBJ1-4,CASDRARATNEKLFF,TGTGCCAGCGACAGGGCTCGGGCAACTAATGAAAAACTGTTTTTT
15,TRBV5-4,TRBD2,.,TRBJ2-5,CASSPGDYAGETQYF,TGTGCCAGCAGCCCGGGGGACTACGCAGGAGAGACCCAGTACTTC
14,TRBV4-1,.,.,TRBJ1-1,CASSLGGRRTEAFF,TGCGCCAGCAGCCTAGGAGGGAGACGCACTGAAGCTTTCTTT
14,TRBV28,.,.,TRBJ1-5,CASKKLGGVQPQHF,TGTGCCAGCAAAAAATTGGGGGGGGTGCAGCCCCAGCATTTT
11,TRBV18,.,.,TRBJ1-2,CASSPLDGYTF,TGTGCCAGCTCACCTTTAGATGGCTACACCTTC
16,TRBV28,TRBD1,.,TRBJ1-5,CAGGGQGMRGDQPQHF,TGTGCCGGGGGGGGACAGGGTATGAGAGGGGATCAGCCCCAGCATTTT
10,TRBV28,.,.,TRBJ1-2,CASRQYGYTF,TGTGCCAGCAGACAGTATGGCTACACTTTC
15,TRBV30,TRBD1,.,TRBJ1-5,CAWSKRQGRPRPQHF,TGTGCCTGGAGCAAGAGACAGGGACGCCCTCGGCCCCAGCATTTT
16,TRBV6-4,TRBD2,.,TRBJ2-1,CASSEFAGGLGNEQFF,TGTGCCAGCAGTGAGTTTGCGGGGGGTTTGGGGAATGAGCAGTTCTTC
14,TRBV25-1,.,once,TRBJ1-1,CASSEVGGGEKAFF,TGTGCCAGCAGTGAAGTAGGGGGGGGCGAAAAGGCTTTCTTT
15,TRBV6-5,.,.,TRBJ2-3,CASSISTGNRDTQYF,TGTGCCAGCAGCATATCGACGGGGAACAGAGATACGCAGTATTTT
14,TRBV19,.,.,TRBJ1-3,CASSIAAGGNTIYF,TGTGCCAGTAGTATTGCCGCAGGTGGAAACACCATATATTTT
14,TRBV28,TRBD1,.,TRBJ1-2,CASSSGQPTYGYTF,TGTGCCAGCAGTTCGGGACAGCCTACCTATGGCTACACCTTC
16,TRBV27,TRBD1,.,TRBJ1-2,CASSLKQGGANYGYTF,TGTGCCAGCAGTTTGAAACAGGGGGGAGCTAACTATGGCTACACCTTC
15,TRBV7-3,TRBD1,.,TRBJ2-1,CASSFDRAAYNEQFF,TGTGCCAGCAGCTTTGACAGGGCGGCCTACAATGAGCAGTTCTTC
12,TRBV2,.,.,TRBJ1-1,CASGRRGTEAFF,TGTGCCAGCGGAAGAAGGGGTACTGAAGCTTTCTTT
15,TRBV5-1,.,.,TRBJ1-1,CASSFVWPENTEAFF,TGCGCCAGCAGCTTCGTTTGGCCAGAGAACACTGAAGCTTTCTTT